What follows are 30 T cell receptor beta chains derived from one specimen sequenced in a study of immune evolution from preneoplasia to lung adenocarcinoma. The data were produced by immunoSEQ multiplex PCR, yet TCRdb's version contains in-frame clones alone and is incomplete. The sample holds almost 5,000 clones, 70% to 80% seen once. Sequencing was done on a sample of FFPE minimally invasive lung adenocarcinoma tissue. All receptors come from a person aged 45-69 years with lung adenocarcinoma.

This clone came up once. The rearrangement joins TRBV5-4 to TRBJ2-1; 9 bases align to TRBD2. Germline CDR1 reads SGHNT; CDR2 reads YYREEE (reference sequence). CDR3 size: 15 residues. V gave up 1 base and J gave up 9 bases; unmatched junction bases: 8. This chain's CDR3 is CASSLRRGGLGEQFF. The DNA of the CDR3 is TGTGCCAGCAGCTTGCGGCGGGGGGGCCTCGGTGAGCAGTTCTTC.

CDR3 in DNA: TGTGCCAGCAGCTCTGGGAGGACAGGGTTAACCAATGGCTACACCTTC. Its translation is CASSSGRTGLTNGYTF. The chain couples TRBV13 to TRBJ1-2; 8 bases align to TRBD1. CDR3 length equals 16 residues. The trim removed 4 bases at V and 6 bases at J, leaving 13 bases unmatched. Germline CDR1 and CDR2: PRHDT and FYEKMQ (reference sequence).

The gene calls are TRBV6-1 and TRBJ1-1; D is perhaps TRBD1 (6 bases). Germline V lookup: CDR1 MNHNS, CDR2 SASEGT. The CDR3 consists of 13 residues. The V end lost 2 bases, the J end lost 5 bases, and 9 bases lay between the germline ends. CDR3 region: CASSERGRTEAFF. Written as DNA, the CDR3 is TGTGCCAGCAGTGAAAGGGGGAGGACTGAAGCTTTCTTT.

The rearrangement links TRBV9 to TRBJ2-5; TRBD1 or TRBD2 may be the D gene (5 bases each). Germline CDR1 SGDLS, CDR2 YYNGEE. V was shortened by 3 bases and J by 5 bases, with 17 bases between the two germline ends. CDR3 length: 15 residues. The CDR3 loop is CASSDEGRYGETQYF. The DNA for the CDR3 is TGTGCCAGCAGCGACGAGGGGCGCTACGGGGAGACCCAGTACTTC. Filled out from reference TRBV9 and TRBJ2-5, the complete variable domain reads DSGVTQTPKHLITATGQRVTLRCSPRSGDLSVYWYQQSLDQGLQFLIQYYNGEERAKGNILERFSAQQFPDLHSELNLSSLELGDSALYFCASSDEGRYGETQYFGPGTRLLVL.

The chain employs TRBV28 and TRBJ1-3; no reliable D call. V gave up 1 base and J gave up 7 bases, with 11 bases separating them. The length of the CDR3 is 14 residues. CDR1 is MDHEN, CDR2 SYDVKM, per germline. As DNA, the CDR3 is TGTGCCAGCAGTTTATTGAGGGTCGAGAACACCATATATTTT. Its protein is CASSLLRVENTIYF.

The chain combines TRBV4-2 with TRBJ2-7; TRBD2 is a possible D gene (7 bases). The CDR3 sequence is 15 residues long. The germline V and J ends were trimmed by 8 bases and 3 bases, with 20 bases remaining between them. Per the germline V gene, CDR1 is LGHNA and CDR2 is YNFKEQ. The CDR3 sequence is CASQTSGEGYYEQYF. CDR3 coding DNA: TGTGCCAGCCAAACGTCAGGGGAGGGGTACTACGAGCAGTACTTC.

This clone was seen more than once but under ten times. The rearrangement uses TRBV9 and TRBJ2-3; no clear D gene. The CDR3 extends over 13 amino acids. Per the germline V gene, CDR1 is SGDLS and CDR2 is YYNGEE. Trimming cost V 0 bases and J 6 bases, with 8 bases left between them. The CDR3 protein is CASSVGVRDTQYF. Written as DNA, the CDR3 is TGTGCCAGCAGCGTAGGAGTGCGGGATACGCAGTATTTT.

The chain links TRBV5-1 to TRBJ2-7; 8 bases map to TRBD1. Losses at the gene ends were 6 bases for V and 3 bases for J; bases not matched to a gene: 2. This CDR3 region has 12 residues. Germline lookup yields CDR1 SGHRS and CDR2 YFSETQ. The CDR3 spells CASIGQGYEQYF. The DNA of the CDR3 is TGCGCCAGCATCGGACAGGGCTACGAGCAGTACTTC.

The chain has TRBV5-1 and TRBJ2-2; no firm D call. The CDR3 has 14 amino acids. Between the trimmed V and J ends, which lost 4 bases and 4 bases, there was a span of 11 bases. Germline CDR1 is SGHRS and CDR2 is YFSETQ. The CDR3 protein is CASSVAQFTGELFF. CDR3 DNA: TGCGCCAGCAGCGTGGCACAGTTCACCGGGGAGCTGTTTTTT.

This chain connects TRBV5-1 to TRBJ2-6; weak D call: TRBD2 (8 bases). Trimming left V 2 bases short and J 4 bases short, with 22 bases between. CDR3 length: 19 residues. The germline CDR1 and CDR2 sequences are SGHRS and YFSETQ. The CDR3 loop is CASSFGAQGTGGGANVLTF. The DNA of the CDR3 is TGCGCCAGCAGCTTTGGTGCACAGGGGACGGGAGGGGGGGCCAACGTCCTGACTTTC.

The chain uses TRBV7-2 and TRBJ1-3; D not resolved. CDR3 size: 12 residues. Germline V gene sequence: CDR1 SGHTA, CDR2 FQGNSA. V lost 4 bases, J lost 5 bases, and 6 bases lay in between. The CDR3 DNA is TGTGCCAGCAGCTCTGAACGAAACACCATATATTTT. The encoded protein is CASSSERNTIYF.

This clone has more than one count but fewer than ten. The chain couples TRBV13 to TRBJ2-3, with D possibly being TRBD2 (7 bases). V was shortened by 10 bases and J by 4 bases, with 18 bases between the two germline ends. The CDR3 length is 14 residues. CDR1 is PRHDT, CDR2 FYEKMQ, per germline (reference sequence). For the CDR3, the DNA is TGTGCCACCCTAACCCGAGGGGGGGCAGATACGCAGTATTTT. This sequence encodes CATLTRGGADTQYF.

The genes are TRBV2 and TRBJ2-1; D unresolved. Germline loops: CDR1 SNHLY, CDR2 FYNNEI. This CDR3 has 15 residues. Trimming took off 2 bases at V and 8 bases at J, with 16 bases between the two ends. In DNA form, the CDR3 reads TGTGCCAGCAGTGAATTGGCTAGTGGGCTGGATGAGCAGTTCTTC. This encodes CASSELASGLDEQFF.

In its sample, this clone was seen a few times. The chain recombines TRBV29-1 with TRBJ2-7; 7 bases align to TRBD2. The CDR3 is 11 residues long. CDR1 is SQVTM and CDR2 is ANQGSEA in the germline V gene. Trimming removed 4 bases from V and 7 bases from J; junction bases left unmatched: 4. The CDR3 protein is CSVGEGHEQYF. CDR3 nucleotide sequence: TGCAGCGTTGGGGAGGGCCATGAGCAGTACTTC.

In DNA, the CDR3 is TGTGCCAGCTCACCGGATCAGGGGCGTGGAAACACCATATATTTT. It encodes CASSPDQGRGNTIYF. The chain joins TRBV18 to TRBJ1-3; perhaps TRBD1 as D (6 bases). CDR3 size: 15 residues. Germline assignment: CDR1 KGHSH and CDR2 LQKENI. Trimming left V 3 bases short and J 3 bases short, with 12 bases between. Full variable domain (outside the CDR3, taken from reference TRBV18 and TRBJ1-3): NAGVMQNPRHLVRRRGQEARLRCSPMKGHSHVYWYRQLPEEGLKFMVYLQKENIIDESGMPKERFSAEFPKEGPSILRIQQVVRGDSAAYFCASSPDQGRGNTIYFGEGSWLTVV.

This chain connects TRBV2 to TRBJ1-5; D not certain. The germline gives CDR1 SNHLY, CDR2 FYNNEI. V lost 3 bases and J 3 bases, leaving 6 bases between the germline ends. This CDR3 is built from 13 residues. The CDR3 region is CASSEEPNQPQHF. The CDR3 DNA reads TGTGCCAGCAGTGAGGAACCCAATCAGCCCCAGCATTTT. Full variable domain (rest looked up from reference TRBV2 and TRBJ1-5): EPEVTQTPSHQVTQMGQEVILRCVPISNHLYFYWYRQILGQKVEFLVSFYNNEISEKSEIFDDQFSVERPDGSNFTLKIRSTKLEDSAMYFCASSEEPNQPQHFGDGTRLSIL.

V gene TRBV28 combines with J gene TRBJ1-2; D uncertain. The CDR3 is 14 amino acids. V lost 4 bases, J lost 4 bases, and 13 bases lay in between. CDR1 MDHEN and CDR2 SYDVKM come from the germline V gene. The CDR3 is CASSSYSGTYGYTF. The DNA for the CDR3 is TGTGCCAGCAGTTCGTACTCAGGTACCTATGGCTACACCTTC.

This rearrangement joins TRBV4-1 to TRBJ2-2, with D uncertain. The CDR3 loop spans 13 amino acids. CDR1 MGHRA and CDR2 YSYEKL come from the germline V gene. Trimming stripped 0 bases from V and 1 base from J, with 0 bases between. The chain's CDR3 is CASSQENTGELFF. CDR3 DNA: TGCGCCAGCAGCCAAGAGAACACCGGGGAGCTGTTTTTT.

The rearrangement uses TRBV11-2 and TRBJ1-1; no reliable D call. The length of the CDR3 is 14 residues. V was clipped by 2 bases and J by 1 base, with 8 bases between them. Germline loops: CDR1 SGHAT, CDR2 FQNNGV. The chain's CDR3 is CASSLQVANTEAFF. CDR3 DNA: TGTGCCAGCAGCTTACAGGTAGCGAACACTGAAGCTTTCTTT.

The genes are TRBV2 and TRBJ2-3; TRBD2 agrees at 8 bases. J gave up 5 bases and V 8 bases, and 12 bases lay outside the gene matches. Germline V gives CDR1 SNHLY, CDR2 FYNNEI. This CDR3 is 15 amino acids long. The CDR3 spells CASQGTSFVIDTQYF. CDR3 DNA: TGTGCCAGCCAGGGGACTAGTTTCGTAATAGATACGCAGTATTTT.

The chain recombines TRBV19 with TRBJ2-2; no definite D call. Germline CDR1 reads LNHDA; CDR2 reads SQIVND (reference sequence). V gave up 5 bases and J gave up 8 bases, with 15 bases separating them. The CDR3 loop spans 14 amino acids. The CDR3 DNA reads TGTGCCAGTAGTGGTTTGGGGTCGAGGGGGGAGCTGTTTTTT. Amino acids: CASSGLGSRGELFF.

CDR3 DNA: TGTGCCAGCAGTGACGCTGCAGGGGACTACAATGAGCAGTTCTTC. This translates into CASSDAAGDYNEQFF. The chain recombines TRBV6-4 with TRBJ2-1; a possible D gene is TRBD1 (6 bases). V was shortened by 2 bases and J by 3 bases, with 11 bases between the two germline ends. The CDR3 contains 15 residues. CDR1 and CDR2 from the germline V gene are MRHNA and SNTAGT.

The chain has TRBV7-8 and TRBJ2-1; weak D call: TRBD2 (6 bases). V was clipped by 1 base and J by 7 bases, with 14 bases between them. CDR3 size: 15 residues. The germline gives CDR1 SGHVS, CDR2 FQNEAQ. The CDR3 sequence: CASSLGREWVNEQFF. In DNA, the CDR3 is TGTGCCAGCAGCTTAGGTCGGGAGTGGGTAAATGAGCAGTTCTTC.

For the CDR3, the DNA is TGCGCCAGCAGCAAACAGGGTTCGTCTGAAAAACTGTTTTTT. This codes for CASSKQGSSEKLFF. The chain uses TRBV4-1 and TRBJ1-4, with D possibly TRBD1 on 6 matching bases. CDR1 is MGHRA and CDR2 is YSYEKL in the germline V gene. V was trimmed by 5 bases and J by 7 bases, leaving 14 bases between them. The CDR3 length is 14 residues.

V and J are TRBV7-3 and TRBJ1-5; D is possibly TRBD1 (5 bases). Germline lookup yields CDR1 SGHTA and CDR2 FQGTGA. V gave up 7 bases and J gave up 7 bases, with 14 bases separating them. This CDR3 is 13 amino acids long. CDR3 nucleotide sequence: TGTGCCAGCAATTCGGGGGGAGTCCAGCCCCAGCATTTT. This sequence encodes CASNSGGVQPQHF.

The gene calls are TRBV5-1 and TRBJ2-6, with TRBD1 identical over 11 bases. Trimming at V came to 0 bases and at J to 2 bases, leaving 4 bases not matched to a gene. CDR1 and CDR2 from the germline V gene are SGHRS and YFSETQ. There are 18 residues in the CDR3. The CDR3 is CASSLGDRGFPGANVLTF. The CDR3 bases are TGCGCCAGCAGCTTGGGGGACAGGGGGTTTCCTGGGGCCAACGTCCTGACTTTC. Based on the CDR3 plus reference TRBV5-1 and TRBJ2-6, the full variable domain is KAGVTQTPRYLIKTRGQQVTLSCSPISGHRSVSWYQQTPGQGLQFLFEYFSETQRNKGNFPGRFSGRQFSNSRSEMNVSTLELGDSALYLCASSLGDRGFPGANVLTFGAGSRLTVL.

This clone occurred a few times. The chain carries TRBV18 and TRBJ1-1; D might be TRBD1 (6 bases). V was shortened by 3 bases and J by 6 bases, with 14 bases between the two germline ends. CDR1 is KGHSH, CDR2 LQKENI, per germline. The CDR3 totals 14 residues. The CDR3 here is CASSPGNRASEAFF. As DNA, the CDR3 is TGTGCCAGCTCACCTGGCAACAGGGCCTCTGAAGCTTTCTTT.

The chain combines TRBV6-5 with TRBJ2-5; TRBD1 agrees at 9 bases. The V gene's germline CDR1 is MNHEY and CDR2 SVGAGI. This CDR3 has 15 amino acids. The trim removed 7 bases at V and 4 bases at J, leaving 10 bases unmatched. The CDR3 loop reads CASKTSTGGGETQYF. In nucleotides, the CDR3 is TGTGCCAGCAAGACCTCGACAGGGGGGGGAGAGACCCAGTACTTC.

The gene calls are TRBV6-1 and TRBJ2-3; 15 bases align to TRBD2. V lost 4 bases, J lost 5 bases, and 13 bases stayed unmatched. Germline CDR1 reads MNHNS; CDR2 reads SASEGT. This CDR3 comprises 19 residues. The CDR3 loop reads CASSGRPGLAGGIGDTQYF. As DNA, the CDR3 is TGTGCCAGCAGTGGCCGCCCGGGACTAGCGGGGGGAATAGGAGATACGCAGTATTTT.

This clone has only one observation. The chain carries TRBV5-5 and TRBJ1-1; D is possibly TRBD1 (5 bases). Germline V CDR1 and CDR2: SGHKS, YYEKEE (reference sequence). The CDR3 covers 14 residues. V lost 4 bases and J 1 base, leaving 11 bases between the germline ends. In DNA, the CDR3 is TGTGCCAGCAGCAAAACCACAGGGAACACTGAAGCTTTCTTT. Protein product: CASSKTTGNTEAFF.